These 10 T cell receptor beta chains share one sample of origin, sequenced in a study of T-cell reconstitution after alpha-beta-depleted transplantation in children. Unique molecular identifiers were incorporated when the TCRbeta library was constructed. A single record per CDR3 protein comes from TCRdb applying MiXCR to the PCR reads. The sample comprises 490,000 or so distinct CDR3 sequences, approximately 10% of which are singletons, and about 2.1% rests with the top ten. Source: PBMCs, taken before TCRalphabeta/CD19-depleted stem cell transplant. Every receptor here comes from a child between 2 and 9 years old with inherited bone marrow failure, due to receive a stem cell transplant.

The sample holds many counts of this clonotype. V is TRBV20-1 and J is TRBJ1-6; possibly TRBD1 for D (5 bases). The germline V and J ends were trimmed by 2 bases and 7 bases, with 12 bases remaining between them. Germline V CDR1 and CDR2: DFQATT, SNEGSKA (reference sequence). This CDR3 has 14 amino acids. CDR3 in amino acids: CSARKTVTNSPLHF. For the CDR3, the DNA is TGCAGTGCTAGAAAGACAGTCACGAATTCACCCCTCCACTTT.

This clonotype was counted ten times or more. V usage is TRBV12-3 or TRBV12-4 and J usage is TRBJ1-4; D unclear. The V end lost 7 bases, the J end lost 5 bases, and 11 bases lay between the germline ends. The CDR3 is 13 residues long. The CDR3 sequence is CASMRWQNEKLFF. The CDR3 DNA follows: TGTGCCAGCATGAGGTGGCAGAATGAAAAACTGTTTTTT.

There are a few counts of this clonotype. The CDR3 spells CASSGPGQGSYEQYF. CDR3 DNA sequence: TGTGCCAGCAGCGGGCCGGGACAGGGCTCCTACGAGCAGTACTTC. V usage is TRBV7-8 and J usage is TRBJ2-7, with 9 bases lining up with TRBD1. V lost 5 bases and J lost 0; bases outside the gene matches: 5. This CDR3 is 15 amino acids long. Germline V gene lookup returns CDR1 SGHVS and CDR2 FQNEAQ.

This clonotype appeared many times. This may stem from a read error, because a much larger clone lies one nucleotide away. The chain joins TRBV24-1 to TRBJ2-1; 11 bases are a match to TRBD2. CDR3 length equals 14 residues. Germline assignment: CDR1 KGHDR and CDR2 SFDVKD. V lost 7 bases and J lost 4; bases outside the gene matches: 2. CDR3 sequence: CATSLAGGYNEQFF. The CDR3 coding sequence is TGTGCCACCAGCCTAGCGGGAGGTTACAATGAGCAGTTCTTC.

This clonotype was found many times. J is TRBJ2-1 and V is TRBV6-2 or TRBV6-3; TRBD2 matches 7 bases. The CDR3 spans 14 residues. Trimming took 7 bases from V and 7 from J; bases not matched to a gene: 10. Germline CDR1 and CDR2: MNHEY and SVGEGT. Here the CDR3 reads CASTTGRSGNEQFF. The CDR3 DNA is TGTGCCAGCACGACCGGGAGGAGTGGGAATGAGCAGTTCTTC.

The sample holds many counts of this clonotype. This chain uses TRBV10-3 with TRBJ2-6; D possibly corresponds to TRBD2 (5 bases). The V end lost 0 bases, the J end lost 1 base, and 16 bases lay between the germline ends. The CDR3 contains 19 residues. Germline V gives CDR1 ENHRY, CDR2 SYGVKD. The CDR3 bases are TGTGCCATCAGTGAGTCGTCCGTTCCCCCGGGATCTGGGGCCAACGTCCTGACTTTC. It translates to CAISESSVPPGSGANVLTF.

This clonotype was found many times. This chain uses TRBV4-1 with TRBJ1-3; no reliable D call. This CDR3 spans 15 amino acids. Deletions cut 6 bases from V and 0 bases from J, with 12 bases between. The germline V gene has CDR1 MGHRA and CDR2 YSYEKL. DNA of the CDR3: TGCGCCAGCAGACGGACGGAAAACTCTGGAAACACCATATATTTT. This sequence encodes CASRRTENSGNTIYF.

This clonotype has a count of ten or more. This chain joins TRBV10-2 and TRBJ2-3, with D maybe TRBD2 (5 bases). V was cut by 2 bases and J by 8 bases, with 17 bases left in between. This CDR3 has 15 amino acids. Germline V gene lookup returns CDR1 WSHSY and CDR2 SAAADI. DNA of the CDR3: TGCGCCAGCAGTGAGCCCGGGATCGGTCTGGTTACGCAGTATTTT. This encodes CASSEPGIGLVTQYF.

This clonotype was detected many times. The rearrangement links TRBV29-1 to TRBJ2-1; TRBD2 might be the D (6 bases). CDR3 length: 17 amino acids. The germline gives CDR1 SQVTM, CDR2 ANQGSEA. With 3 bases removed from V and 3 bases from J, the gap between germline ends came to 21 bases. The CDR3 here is CSVDAHVSGDLYNEQFF. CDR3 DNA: TGCAGCGTTGACGCCCATGTTAGCGGAGACCTCTACAATGAGCAGTTCTTC.

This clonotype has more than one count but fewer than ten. This chain's CDR3 is CAISESTGVQPQHF. The CDR3 DNA reads as TGTGCCATCAGTGAGTCGACAGGGGTTCAGCCCCAGCATTTT. This chain connects TRBV10-3 to TRBJ1-5; 8 positions match TRBD1. V lost 0 bases and J lost 6; bases outside the gene matches: 1. The germline CDR1 and CDR2 sequences are ENHRY and SYGVKD. The CDR3 runs 14 residues.